This T cell receptor beta chain is drawn from a study of breast tumors, draining lymph nodes, adjacent tissues. Study-wide findings and caveats: Tumors had less TCR diversity than lymph nodes, more than nontumor tissue. Findings are consistent with lymph node origin and intratumoral expansion of most tumor T cells. Tumor and nontumor repertoires were significantly more similar in luminal-like than in basal-like breast cancer. That most tumor T cells come from lymph nodes remained unproven.

Axillary draining lymph nodes of breast cancer patients supplied the node samples. The CDR3 has 16 amino acids. The V segment lost 7 bases and the J segment 3 bases; nucleotides outside the gene matches: 10. Germline values: CDR1 SGDLS, CDR2 YYNGEE. Each CDR3 protein gets one entry after TCRdb re-called the multiplex PCR reads with MiXCR. The profile shows about 200,000 distinct CDR3 sequences, about 32% of them singletons. This clonotype was seen repeatedly, ten times or more. The antigen is unknown. The sequenced material came from axillary lymph node tissue. This chain connects TRBV9 to TRBJ2-6; TRBD2 agrees at 7 bases. The source of this sequence is a female donor with breast cancer. Some clones in this sample may be carry-over from other donors' samples. The CDR3 coding sequence is TGTGCCAGCCGGGGCGGGAGCAATGGTGGGGCCAACGTCCTGACTTTC. This gives the protein CASRGGSNGGANVLTF.